This T cell receptor beta chain is from a study of blood T cell repertoires in COVID-19. Trimming stripped 3 bases from V and 0 bases from J, with 9 bases between. Germline CDR1 is KGHSH and CDR2 is LQKENI. The CDR3 sequence is 16 residues long. TCRdb keeps only in-frame clones here, not all; method: immunoSEQ multiplex PCR. The sample shows 95,000 to 150,000 clones, less than 75% of them seen only once. The source is a human donor with acute or convalescent COVID-19. The donor label of this sample is uncertain. Sequencing was performed on peripheral blood. The rearrangement uses TRBV18 and TRBJ2-6, with D possibly being TRBD2 (5 bases). CDR3 sequence: CASSPRGSSGANVLTF. The DNA for the CDR3 is TGTGCCAGCTCACCCCGTGGGAGCTCTGGGGCCAACGTCCTGACTTTC.